This TCR beta chain is from a study of blood T cell repertoires in COVID-19. Original analysis: For nucleated cells, counts were estimated from reference gene primer amplification. TCRdb's table, derived via immunoSEQ multiplex PCR, lists solely in-frame clones and lacks some. V, J and clone size were drawn from that table, and D and trimming were deduced from the DNA. Of 200,000 to 250,000 clones listed, about 90% are singletons. Germline assignment: CDR1 MDHEN and CDR2 SYDVKM. With V trimmed by 4 bases and J by 3 bases, 10 bases remained unmatched. The CDR3 has 17 amino acids. The source material was peripheral blood. This chain uses TRBV28 with TRBJ2-1, with TRBD2 matching 9 bases. The sequence came from a man aged 18 to 29 with active or convalescent COVID-19. The CDR3 nucleotides read TGTGCCAGCAGTTCTGAGATAGCGGGAGTGTACTACAATGAGCAGTTCTTC. Residues: CASSSEIAGVYYNEQFF.